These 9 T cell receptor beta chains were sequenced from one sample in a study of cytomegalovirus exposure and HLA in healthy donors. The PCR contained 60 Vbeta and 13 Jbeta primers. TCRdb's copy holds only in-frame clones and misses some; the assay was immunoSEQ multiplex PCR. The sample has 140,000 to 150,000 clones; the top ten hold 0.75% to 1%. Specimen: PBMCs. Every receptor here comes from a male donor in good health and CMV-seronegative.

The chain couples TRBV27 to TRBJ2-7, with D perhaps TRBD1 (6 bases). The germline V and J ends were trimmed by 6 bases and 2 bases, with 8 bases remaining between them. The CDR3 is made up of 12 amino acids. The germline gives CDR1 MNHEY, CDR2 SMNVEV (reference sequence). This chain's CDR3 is CASSSGAYEQYF. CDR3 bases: TGTGCCAGCAGCTCAGGGGCCTACGAGCAGTACTTC.

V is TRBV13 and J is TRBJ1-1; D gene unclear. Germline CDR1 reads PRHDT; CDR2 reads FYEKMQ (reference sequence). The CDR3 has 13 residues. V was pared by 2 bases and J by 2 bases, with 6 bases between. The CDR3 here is CASSLQLNTEAFF. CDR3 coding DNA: TGTGCCAGCAGCTTACAGTTAAACACTGAAGCTTTCTTT.

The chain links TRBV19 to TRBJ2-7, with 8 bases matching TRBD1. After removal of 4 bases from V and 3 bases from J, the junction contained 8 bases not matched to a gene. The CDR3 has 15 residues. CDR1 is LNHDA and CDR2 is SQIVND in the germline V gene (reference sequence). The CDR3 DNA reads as TGTGCCAGTAGTACCGCGGGACAGGCCCACTACGAGCAGTACTTC. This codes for CASSTAGQAHYEQYF.

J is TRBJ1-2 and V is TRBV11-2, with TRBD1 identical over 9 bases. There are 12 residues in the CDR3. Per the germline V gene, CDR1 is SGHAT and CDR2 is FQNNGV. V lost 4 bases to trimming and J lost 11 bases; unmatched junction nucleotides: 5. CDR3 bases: TGTGCCAGCAGCTCGAGGACAGGGGAATACACCTTC. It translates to CASSSRTGEYTF.

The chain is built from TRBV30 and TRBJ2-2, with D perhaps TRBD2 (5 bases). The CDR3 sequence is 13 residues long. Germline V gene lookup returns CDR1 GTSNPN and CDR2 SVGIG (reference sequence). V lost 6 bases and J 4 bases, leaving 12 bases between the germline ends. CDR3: CACHPRGTGELFF. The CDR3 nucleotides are TGTGCCTGCCATCCCCGGGGCACCGGGGAGCTGTTTTTT.

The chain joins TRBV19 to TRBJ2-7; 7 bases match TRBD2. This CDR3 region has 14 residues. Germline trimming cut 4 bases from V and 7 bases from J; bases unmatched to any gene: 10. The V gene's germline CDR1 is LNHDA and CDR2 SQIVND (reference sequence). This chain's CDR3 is CASSRREQRGEQYF. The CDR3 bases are TGTGCCAGTAGTAGGCGGGAGCAGCGCGGGGAGCAGTACTTC.

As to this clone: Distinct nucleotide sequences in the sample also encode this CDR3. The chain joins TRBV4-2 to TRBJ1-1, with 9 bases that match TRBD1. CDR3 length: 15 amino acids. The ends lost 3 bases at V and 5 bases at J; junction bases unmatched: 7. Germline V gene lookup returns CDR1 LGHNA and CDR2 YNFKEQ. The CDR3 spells CASSQEQGAGTEAFF. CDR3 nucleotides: TGTGCCAGCAGCCAGGAACAGGGGGCCGGGACTGAAGCTTTCTTT.

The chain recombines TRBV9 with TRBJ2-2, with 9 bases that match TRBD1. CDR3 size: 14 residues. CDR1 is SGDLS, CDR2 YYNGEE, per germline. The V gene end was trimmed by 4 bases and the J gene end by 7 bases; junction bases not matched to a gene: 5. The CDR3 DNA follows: TGTGCCAGCAGCTCTAGACAGGGGGTCGGGGAGCTGTTTTTT. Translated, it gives CASSSRQGVGELFF. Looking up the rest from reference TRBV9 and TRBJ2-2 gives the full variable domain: DSGVTQTPKHLITATGQRVTLRCSPRSGDLSVYWYQQSLDQGLQFLIQYYNGEERAKGNILERFSAQQFPDLHSELNLSSLELGDSALYFCASSSRQGVGELFFGEGSRLTVL.

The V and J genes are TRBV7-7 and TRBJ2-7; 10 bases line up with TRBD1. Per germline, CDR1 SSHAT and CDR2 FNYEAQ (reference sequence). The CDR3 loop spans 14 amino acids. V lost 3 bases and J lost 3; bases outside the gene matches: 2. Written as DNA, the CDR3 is TGTGCCAGCAGCTTCGGGACAGGGGACTACGAGCAGTACTTC. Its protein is CASSFGTGDYEQYF.